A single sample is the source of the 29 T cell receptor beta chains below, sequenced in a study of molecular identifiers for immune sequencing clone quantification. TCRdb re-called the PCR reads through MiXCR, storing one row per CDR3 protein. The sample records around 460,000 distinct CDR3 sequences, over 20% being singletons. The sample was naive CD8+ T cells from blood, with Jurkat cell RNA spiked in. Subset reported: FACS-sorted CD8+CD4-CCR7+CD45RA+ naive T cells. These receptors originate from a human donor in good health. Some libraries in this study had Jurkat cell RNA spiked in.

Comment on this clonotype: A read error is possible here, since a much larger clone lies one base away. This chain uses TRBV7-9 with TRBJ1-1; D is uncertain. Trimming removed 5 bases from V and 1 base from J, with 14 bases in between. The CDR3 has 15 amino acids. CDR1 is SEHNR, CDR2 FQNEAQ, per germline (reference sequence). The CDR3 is CASSPPNGRNTEAFF. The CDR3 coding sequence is TGTGCCAGCAGCCCCCCGAATGGGAGGAACACTGAAGCTTTCTTT.

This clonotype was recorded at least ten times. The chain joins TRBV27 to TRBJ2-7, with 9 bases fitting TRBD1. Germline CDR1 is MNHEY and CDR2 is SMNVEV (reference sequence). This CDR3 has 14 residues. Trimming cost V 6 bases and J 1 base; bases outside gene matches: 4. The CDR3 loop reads CASRGDRDSYEQYF. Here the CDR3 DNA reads TGTGCCAGCAGAGGGGACAGGGATTCCTACGAGCAGTACTTC.

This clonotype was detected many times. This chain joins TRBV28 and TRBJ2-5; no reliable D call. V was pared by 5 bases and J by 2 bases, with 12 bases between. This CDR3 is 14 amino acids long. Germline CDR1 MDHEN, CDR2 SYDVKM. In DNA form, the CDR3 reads TGTGCCAGCAGTGATCTCACGATACAAGAGACCCAGTACTTC. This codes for CASSDLTIQETQYF.

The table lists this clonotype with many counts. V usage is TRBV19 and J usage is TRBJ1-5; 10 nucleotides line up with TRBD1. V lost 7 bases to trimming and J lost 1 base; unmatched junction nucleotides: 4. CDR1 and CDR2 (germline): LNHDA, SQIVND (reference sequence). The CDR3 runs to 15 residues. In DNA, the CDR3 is TGTGCCAGTATCGAGGGACAGGGGAGCAATCAGCCCCAGCATTTT. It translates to CASIEGQGSNQPQHF.

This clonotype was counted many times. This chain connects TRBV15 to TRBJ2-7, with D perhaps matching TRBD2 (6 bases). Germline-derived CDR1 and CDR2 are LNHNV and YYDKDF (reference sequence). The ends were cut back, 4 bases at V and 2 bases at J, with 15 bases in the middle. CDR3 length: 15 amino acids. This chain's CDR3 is CATSNPGGRTYEQYF. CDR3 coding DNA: TGTGCCACCAGCAACCCAGGAGGGAGGACCTACGAGCAGTACTTC.

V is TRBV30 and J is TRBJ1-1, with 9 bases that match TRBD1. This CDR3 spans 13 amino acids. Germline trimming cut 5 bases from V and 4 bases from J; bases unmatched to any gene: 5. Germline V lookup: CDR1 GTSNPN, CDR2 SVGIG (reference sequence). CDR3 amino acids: CAWATGGFTEAFF. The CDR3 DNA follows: TGTGCCTGGGCCACAGGGGGCTTCACTGAAGCTTTCTTT.

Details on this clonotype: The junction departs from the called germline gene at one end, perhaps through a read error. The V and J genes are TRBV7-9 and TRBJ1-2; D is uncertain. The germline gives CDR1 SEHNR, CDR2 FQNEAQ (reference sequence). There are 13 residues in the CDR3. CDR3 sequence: CAGSLGLNYGYTF. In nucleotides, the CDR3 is TGTGCCGGCAGCTTAGGGCTGAACTATGGCTACACCTTC.

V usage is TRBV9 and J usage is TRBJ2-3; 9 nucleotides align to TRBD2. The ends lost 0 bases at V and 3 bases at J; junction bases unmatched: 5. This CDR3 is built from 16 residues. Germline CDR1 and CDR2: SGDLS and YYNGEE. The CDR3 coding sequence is TGTGCCAGCAGCGTAGATAGCGGGAGCTCAACAGATACGCAGTATTTT. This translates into CASSVDSGSSTDTQYF.

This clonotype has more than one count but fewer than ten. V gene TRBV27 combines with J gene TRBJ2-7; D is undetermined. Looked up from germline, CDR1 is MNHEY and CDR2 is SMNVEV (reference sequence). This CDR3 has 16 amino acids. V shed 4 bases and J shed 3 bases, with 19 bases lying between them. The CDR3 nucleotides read TGTGCCAGCAGTTCCCCCGTGTTGGGAAAATACTACGAGCAGTACTTC. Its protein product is CASSSPVLGKYYEQYF.

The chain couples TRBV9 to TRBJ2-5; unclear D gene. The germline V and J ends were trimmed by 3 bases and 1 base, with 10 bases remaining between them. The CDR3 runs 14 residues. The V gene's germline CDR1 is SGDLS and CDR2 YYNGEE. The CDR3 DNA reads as TGTGCCAGCAGCGACGGGCAGCCCCAAGAGACCCAGTACTTC. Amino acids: CASSDGQPQETQYF.

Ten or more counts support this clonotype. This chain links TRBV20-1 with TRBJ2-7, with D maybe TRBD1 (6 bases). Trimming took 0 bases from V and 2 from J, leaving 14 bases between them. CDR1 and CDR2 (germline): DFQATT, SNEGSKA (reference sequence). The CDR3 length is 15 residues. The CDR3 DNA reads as TGCAGTGCTAGAGAAGAGCCAGGGGTGCCCTACGAGCAGTACTTC. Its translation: CSAREEPGVPYEQYF.

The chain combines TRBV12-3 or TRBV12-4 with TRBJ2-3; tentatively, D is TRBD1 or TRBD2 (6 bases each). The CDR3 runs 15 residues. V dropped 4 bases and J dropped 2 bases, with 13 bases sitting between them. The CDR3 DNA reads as TGTGCCAGCAGTTCCGGGGGCACTGTCACAGATACGCAGTATTTT. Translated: CASSSGGTVTDTQYF.

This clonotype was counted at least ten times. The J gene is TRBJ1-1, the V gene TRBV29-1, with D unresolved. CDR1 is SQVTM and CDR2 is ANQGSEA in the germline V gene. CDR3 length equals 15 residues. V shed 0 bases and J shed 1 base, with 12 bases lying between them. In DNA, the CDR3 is TGCAGCGTTGAAGATCCCCGGGCAACGAACACTGAAGCTTTCTTT. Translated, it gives CSVEDPRATNTEAFF.

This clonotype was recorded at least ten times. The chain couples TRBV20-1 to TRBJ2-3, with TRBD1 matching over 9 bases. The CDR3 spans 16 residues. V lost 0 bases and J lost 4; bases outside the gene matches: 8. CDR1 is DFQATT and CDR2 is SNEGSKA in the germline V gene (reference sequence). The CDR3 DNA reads TGCAGTGCTAGAGATGACCGGGACAGGGTCGCAGATACGCAGTATTTT. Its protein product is CSARDDRDRVADTQYF.

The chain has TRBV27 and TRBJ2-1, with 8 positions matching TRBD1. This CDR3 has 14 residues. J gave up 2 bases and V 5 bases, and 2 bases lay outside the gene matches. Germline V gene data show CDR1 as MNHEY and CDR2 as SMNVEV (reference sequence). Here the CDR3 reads CASSGQGPYNEQFF. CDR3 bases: TGTGCCAGCAGTGGACAGGGACCCTACAATGAGCAGTTCTTC.

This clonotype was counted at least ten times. The chain's CDR3 is CSGINTDTQYF. The DNA for the CDR3 is TGCAGCGGTATTAACACAGATACGCAGTATTTT. This chain connects TRBV29-1 to TRBJ2-3; D is ambiguous. Germline lookup yields CDR1 SQVTM and CDR2 ANQGSEA. The CDR3 loop spans 11 amino acids. Trimming removed 7 bases at V and 2 bases at J, with 7 bases between.

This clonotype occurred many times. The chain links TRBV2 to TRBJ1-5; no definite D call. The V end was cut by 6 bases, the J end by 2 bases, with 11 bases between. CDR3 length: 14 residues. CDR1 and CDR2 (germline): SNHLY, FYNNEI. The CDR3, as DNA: TGTGCCAGCAGACCTCACGTTGGCAATCAGCCCCAGCATTTT. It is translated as CASRPHVGNQPQHF.

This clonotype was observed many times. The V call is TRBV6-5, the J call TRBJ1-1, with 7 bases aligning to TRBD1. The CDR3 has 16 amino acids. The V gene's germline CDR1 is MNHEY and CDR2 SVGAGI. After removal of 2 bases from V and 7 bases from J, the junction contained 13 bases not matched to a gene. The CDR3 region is CASSYGASRQGIEAFF. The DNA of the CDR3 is TGTGCCAGCAGTTACGGGGCCAGTCGACAGGGTATTGAAGCTTTCTTT.

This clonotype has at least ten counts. CDR3 DNA sequence: TGTGCCAGCTTCCGGGGCTTCGACTTGGCCATCCAAGAGACCCAGTACTTC. Its protein is CASFRGFDLAIQETQYF. J is TRBJ2-5 and V is TRBV21-1; TRBD2, the table's D call, lacks a check against the DNA. TRBV21-1 is a documented pseudogene. CDR3 size: 17 residues.

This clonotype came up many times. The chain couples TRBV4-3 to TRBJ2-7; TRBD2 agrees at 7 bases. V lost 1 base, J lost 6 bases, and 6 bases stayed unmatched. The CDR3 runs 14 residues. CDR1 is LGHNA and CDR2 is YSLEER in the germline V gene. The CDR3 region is CASSQGTGGGEQYF. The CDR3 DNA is TGCGCCAGCAGCCAAGGGACGGGCGGGGGCGAGCAGTACTTC.

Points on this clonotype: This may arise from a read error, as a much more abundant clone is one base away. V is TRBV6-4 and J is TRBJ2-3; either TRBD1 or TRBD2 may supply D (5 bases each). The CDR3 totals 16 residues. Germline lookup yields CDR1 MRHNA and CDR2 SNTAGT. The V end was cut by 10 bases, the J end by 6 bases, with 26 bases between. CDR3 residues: CANLCPNRDRADTQYF. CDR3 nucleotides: TGTGCCAACCTTTGCCCTAACCGGGACCGGGCGGATACGCAGTATTTT.

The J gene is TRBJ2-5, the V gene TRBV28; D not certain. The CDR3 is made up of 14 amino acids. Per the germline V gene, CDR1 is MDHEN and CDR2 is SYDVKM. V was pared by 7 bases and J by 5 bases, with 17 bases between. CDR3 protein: CASTTAALGETQYF. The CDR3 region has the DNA TGTGCCAGCACCACTGCGGCCCTGGGGGAGACCCAGTACTTC. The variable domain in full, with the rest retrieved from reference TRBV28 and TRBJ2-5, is DVKVTQSSRYLVKRTGEKVFLECVQDMDHENMFWYRQDPGLGLRLIYFSYDVKMKEKGDIPEGYSVSREKKERFSLILESASTNQTSMYLCASTTAALGETQYFGPGTRLLVL.

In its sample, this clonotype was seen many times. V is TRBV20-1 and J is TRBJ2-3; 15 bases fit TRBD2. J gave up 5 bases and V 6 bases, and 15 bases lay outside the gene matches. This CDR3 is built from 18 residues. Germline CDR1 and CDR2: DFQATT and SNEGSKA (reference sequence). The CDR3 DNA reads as TGCAGTGCCACGGGACTAGCGGGAGGCCTCCCTTGGGAAGATACGCAGTATTTT. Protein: CSATGLAGGLPWEDTQYF.

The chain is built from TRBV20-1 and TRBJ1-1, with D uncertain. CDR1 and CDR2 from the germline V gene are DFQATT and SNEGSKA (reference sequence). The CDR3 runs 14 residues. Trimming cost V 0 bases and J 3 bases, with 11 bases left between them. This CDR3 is CSARDIAGYTEAFF. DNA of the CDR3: TGCAGTGCTAGAGATATTGCCGGCTACACTGAAGCTTTCTTT.

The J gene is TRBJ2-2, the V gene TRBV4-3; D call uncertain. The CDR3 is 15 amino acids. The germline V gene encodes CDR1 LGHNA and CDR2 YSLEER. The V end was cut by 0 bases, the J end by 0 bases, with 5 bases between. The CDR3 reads CASSQEGSNTGELFF. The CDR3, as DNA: TGCGCCAGCAGCCAAGAGGGATCGAACACCGGGGAGCTGTTTTTT.

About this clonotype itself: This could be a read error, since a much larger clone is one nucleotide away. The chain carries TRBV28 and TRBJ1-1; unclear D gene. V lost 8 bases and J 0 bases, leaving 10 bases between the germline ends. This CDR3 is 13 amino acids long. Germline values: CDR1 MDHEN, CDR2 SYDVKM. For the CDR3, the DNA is TGTGCCAGCTACGCAGACATGAACACTGAAGCTTTCTTT. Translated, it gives CASYADMNTEAFF.

In nucleotides, the CDR3 is TGTGCCAGCAGTTTAGTTGGCCAGAATCAGCCCCAGCATTTT. Its translation is CASSLVGQNQPQHF. The chain links TRBV12-3 or TRBV12-4 to TRBJ1-5; no definite D call. V was cut by 1 base and J by 4 bases, with 8 bases left in between. The CDR3 length is 14 residues.

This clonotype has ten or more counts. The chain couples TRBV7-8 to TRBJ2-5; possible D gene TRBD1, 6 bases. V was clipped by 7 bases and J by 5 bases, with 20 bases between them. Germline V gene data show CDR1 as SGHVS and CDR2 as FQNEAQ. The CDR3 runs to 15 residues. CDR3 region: CASTNLGAVHETQYF. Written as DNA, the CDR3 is TGTGCCAGCACCAACCTGGGGGCAGTGCACGAGACCCAGTACTTC.

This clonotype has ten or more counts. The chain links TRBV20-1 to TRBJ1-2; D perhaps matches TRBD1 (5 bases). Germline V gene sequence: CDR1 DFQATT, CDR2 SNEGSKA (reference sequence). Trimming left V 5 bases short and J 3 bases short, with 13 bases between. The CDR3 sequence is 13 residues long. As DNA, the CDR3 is TGCAGTGCTCCAGGGCAGGGTCACTATGGCTACACCTTC. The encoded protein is CSAPGQGHYGYTF.